These T cell receptor beta chains were read from a single sample in a study of T cell responses to AZD1222 COVID-19 vaccine. Sequencing was performed with immunoSEQ multiplex PCR; in TCRdb, only in-frame clones are kept and a portion is missing. Found here are some 120,000 clones, 80% to 90% of them singletons; the top ten hold under 5%. Material: peripheral blood, obtained on day 0 of AZD1222 vaccination. All receptors come from an adult in good health. The CDR3 runs from the conserved cysteine through the conserved F or W. Each record gives: CDR3 length, J gene, clone size, V gene, D gene, CDR3 DNA, CDR3 protein. A D gene is named only where the DNA matches it firmly. Not every row has a clone size; where given, it reads once, few, many or a size class.

cdr3_length: 14
j_call: TRBJ2-7
clone_size: -
v_call: TRBV7-2
d_call: -
cdr3_nt: TGTGCCAGCAGCCGTCGGGGTGCTGAGAGGGAGCAGTACTTC
cdr3_aa: CASSRRGAEREQYF

cdr3_length: 15
j_call: TRBJ1-1
clone_size: -
v_call: TRBV28
d_call: TRBD1
cdr3_nt: TGTGCCAGCAGTGGAGAGACAGGGGTGTGGACTGAAGCTTTCTTT
cdr3_aa: CASSGETGVWTEAFF

cdr3_length: 14
j_call: TRBJ2-7
clone_size: -
v_call: TRBV6-5
d_call: -
cdr3_nt: TGTGCCAGCAGTCCCCGAGGACAGTCCTACGAGCAGTACTTC
cdr3_aa: CASSPRGQSYEQYF

cdr3_length: 14
j_call: TRBJ1-5
clone_size: -
v_call: TRBV28
d_call: -
cdr3_nt: TGTGCCAGCAGGTGGGTTGGGACGAGTCAGCCCCAGCATTTT
cdr3_aa: CASRWVGTSQPQHF

cdr3_length: 14
j_call: TRBJ2-7
clone_size: few
v_call: TRBV28
d_call: -
cdr3_nt: TGTGCCAGCAGTTTAGCCAGGCCTCCCTACGAGCAGTACTTC
cdr3_aa: CASSLARPPYEQYF

cdr3_length: 13
j_call: TRBJ1-2
clone_size: -
v_call: TRBV7-2
d_call: -
cdr3_nt: TGTGCCAGCAGCCCCCGCAGACACTATGGCTACACCTTC
cdr3_aa: CASSPRRHYGYTF

cdr3_length: 15
j_call: TRBJ2-6
clone_size: -
v_call: TRBV7-9
d_call: -
cdr3_nt: TGTGCCAGCAGCCCCGGGGGTTCCGGGGCCAACGTCCTGACTTTC
cdr3_aa: CASSPGGSGANVLTF

cdr3_length: 14
j_call: TRBJ1-4
clone_size: -
v_call: TRBV28
d_call: TRBD1
cdr3_nt: TGTGCCAGCAGTTTATCAGGGGGCGGTGAAAAACTGTTTTTT
cdr3_aa: CASSLSGGGEKLFF

cdr3_length: 15
j_call: TRBJ2-2
clone_size: -
v_call: TRBV6-5
d_call: TRBD2
cdr3_nt: TGTGCCAGCAGTATCCTCGGGGGGTCACCCGGGGAGCTGTTTTTT
cdr3_aa: CASSILGGSPGELFF

cdr3_length: 16
j_call: TRBJ2-5
clone_size: -
v_call: TRBV6-1
d_call: -
cdr3_nt: TGTGCCAGCAGTGAAAAGTGGGGGGCGGGTATTGAGACCCAGTACTTC
cdr3_aa: CASSEKWGAGIETQYF

cdr3_length: 14
j_call: TRBJ2-7
clone_size: -
v_call: TRBV28
d_call: -
cdr3_nt: TGTGCCAGCAGCGGGGAGAGGGGCCTCTACGAGCAGTACTTC
cdr3_aa: CASSGERGLYEQYF

cdr3_length: 17
j_call: TRBJ1-2
clone_size: -
v_call: TRBV25-1
d_call: -
cdr3_nt: TGTGCCAGCAGTAGCTCCCGGGGGAGACTCCATCGCGATGGCTACACCTTC
cdr3_aa: CASSSSRGRLHRDGYTF

cdr3_length: 12
j_call: TRBJ1-5
clone_size: -
v_call: TRBV7-2
d_call: -
cdr3_nt: TGTGCCAGCAGCTTAGATGATCAGCCCCAGCATTTT
cdr3_aa: CASSLDDQPQHF

cdr3_length: 11
j_call: TRBJ2-7
clone_size: -
v_call: TRBV28
d_call: TRBD1
cdr3_nt: TGTGCCAGCAGTCTCTCGGACAGGTGGTACTTC
cdr3_aa: CASSLSDRWYF

cdr3_length: 12
j_call: TRBJ1-2
clone_size: -
v_call: TRBV18
d_call: -
cdr3_nt: TGTGCCAGCTCAGAGGGGGTCTATGGCTACACCTTC
cdr3_aa: CASSEGVYGYTF

cdr3_length: 16
j_call: TRBJ2-7
clone_size: once
v_call: TRBV28
d_call: -
cdr3_nt: TGTGCCAGCAGTTTACCCATGCAGGGAACCGGCTACGAGCAGTACTTC
cdr3_aa: CASSLPMQGTGYEQYF

cdr3_length: 11
j_call: TRBJ1-2
clone_size: -
v_call: TRBV20-1
d_call: -
cdr3_nt: TGCAGTGCTAGAGCAAGCTATGGCTACACCTTC
cdr3_aa: CSARASYGYTF

cdr3_length: 14
j_call: TRBJ1-2
clone_size: -
v_call: TRBV7-9
d_call: -
cdr3_nt: TGTGCCAGCAGCCCCCCGGGGGTTAACTATGGCTACACCTTC
cdr3_aa: CASSPPGVNYGYTF

cdr3_length: 16
j_call: TRBJ2-5
clone_size: -
v_call: TRBV7-7
d_call: -
cdr3_nt: TGTGCTAGCAGCTTATTGGGGCCCGGAGGGATTGAGACCCAGTACTTC
cdr3_aa: CASSLLGPGGIETQYF

cdr3_length: 15
j_call: TRBJ1-1
clone_size: -
v_call: TRBV27
d_call: -
cdr3_nt: TGTGCCAGCAGTCCATCGACGGGTTTCCGCACTGAAGCTTTCTTT
cdr3_aa: CASSPSTGFRTEAFF

cdr3_length: 13
j_call: TRBJ1-2
clone_size: -
v_call: TRBV7-9
d_call: -
cdr3_nt: TGTGCCAGCAGCCTCGGACTTGAGGATGGCTACACCTTC
cdr3_aa: CASSLGLEDGYTF

cdr3_length: 14
j_call: TRBJ1-2
clone_size: -
v_call: TRBV11-2
d_call: -
cdr3_nt: TGTGCCAGCAGCTTAGCCGCCGGGGGCTCTGGCTACACCTTC
cdr3_aa: CASSLAAGGSGYTF

cdr3_length: 16
j_call: TRBJ2-2
clone_size: -
v_call: TRBV7-2
d_call: TRBD2
cdr3_nt: TGTGCCAGCAGCTTTAGCGGGGGGGTGAACACCGGGGAGCTGTTTTTT
cdr3_aa: CASSFSGGVNTGELFF